Each of the 23 T cell receptor beta chains below was sequenced from the same sample in a study of technical replicates of blood from a few donors. Assay used: immunoSEQ multiplex PCR; TCRdb lists only in-frame clones, some missing. The data contain about 82,000 clones, 90% to 95% of them singletons. Sequences were obtained from T cells isolated from PBMCs. All receptors derive from a human donor in good health.

The genes are TRBV7-9 and TRBJ2-7; 8 nucleotides match TRBD1. The CDR3 has 15 amino acids. Losses at the gene ends were 3 bases for V and 5 bases for J; bases not matched to a gene: 9. Germline V gives CDR1 SEHNR, CDR2 FQNEAQ (reference sequence). This CDR3 is CASSFVRGQGNEQYF. CDR3 nucleotides: TGTGCCAGCAGCTTTGTCAGAGGACAGGGAAACGAGCAGTACTTC.

The chain has TRBV29-1 and TRBJ2-2; D not resolved. CDR1 is SQVTM and CDR2 is ANQGSEA in the germline V gene. The CDR3 runs to 10 residues. Trimming removed 5 bases from V and 4 bases from J, with 2 bases in between. The CDR3 here is CSVLTGELFF. The CDR3 coding sequence is TGCAGCGTTCTCACCGGGGAGCTGTTTTTT.

The chain has TRBV5-6 and TRBJ2-7; D is unclear. The germline V gene encodes CDR1 SGHDT and CDR2 YYEEEE. The CDR3 spans 15 residues. V lost 2 bases, J lost 2 bases, and 14 bases lay in between. The CDR3 sequence is CASSLIDSETYEQYF. CDR3 nucleotides: TGTGCCAGCAGCTTAATAGATTCGGAGACCTACGAGCAGTACTTC.

This chain connects TRBV9 to TRBJ2-5; a weak D match, TRBD2 (5 bases). The germline CDR1 and CDR2 sequences are SGDLS and YYNGEE. The CDR3 contains 15 residues. The V gene lost 4 bases and the J gene lost 5 bases, with 18 bases spanning the gap. CDR3: CASSYSTFGEETQYF. DNA for the CDR3: TGTGCCAGCAGCTATTCTACGTTCGGGGAGGAGACCCAGTACTTC. The variable domain in full, completed from reference TRBV9 and TRBJ2-5, reads DSGVTQTPKHLITATGQRVTLRCSPRSGDLSVYWYQQSLDQGLQFLIQYYNGEERAKGNILERFSAQQFPDLHSELNLSSLELGDSALYFCASSYSTFGEETQYFGPGTRLLVL.

V gene TRBV6-6 combines with J gene TRBJ1-1; 7 bases fit TRBD1. The trim removed 0 bases at V and 5 bases at J, leaving 6 bases unmatched. CDR1 and CDR2 (germline): MNHNY, SVGAGI (reference sequence). The CDR3 sequence is 15 residues long. CDR3 residues: CASSYSAGGGTEAFF. The CDR3 nucleotides read TGTGCCAGCAGTTACTCGGCAGGGGGTGGAACTGAAGCTTTCTTT.

The rearrangement uses TRBV4-1 and TRBJ2-2; TRBD1 is a possible D gene (5 bases). The germline V gene encodes CDR1 MGHRA and CDR2 YSYEKL. This CDR3 has 15 residues. Trimming took off 5 bases at V and 6 bases at J, with 16 bases between the two ends. The CDR3 DNA reads as TGCGCCAGCAGCTCCGGAACAGGCTTAGCCGGGGAGCTGTTTTTT. It yields the protein CASSSGTGLAGELFF.

The chain joins TRBV7-3 to TRBJ2-1; 14 bases are a match to TRBD2. The J segment lost 10 bases and the V segment lost 5 bases, leaving 10 bases of the junction unmatched. The CDR3 length is 16 residues. Germline loops: CDR1 SGHTA, CDR2 FQGTGA. Here the CDR3 reads CASSLRLAGGPDEQFF. The CDR3 coding sequence is TGTGCCAGCAGCCTGAGACTAGCGGGAGGGCCGGACGAGCAGTTCTTC.

A single count supports this clone. This sequence joins TRBV27 and TRBJ1-2; TRBD1 matches 7 bases. The germline V gene has CDR1 MNHEY and CDR2 SMNVEV (reference sequence). V lost 0 bases to trimming and J lost 6 bases; unmatched junction nucleotides: 1. The CDR3 extends over 13 amino acids. CDR3 amino acids: CASSLSTGNGYTF. The CDR3 DNA follows: TGTGCCAGCAGTTTATCGACAGGGAATGGCTACACCTTC.

The chain recombines TRBV19 with TRBJ1-3, with D possibly being TRBD1 (6 bases). Trimming stripped 4 bases from V and 0 bases from J, with 16 bases between. The CDR3 has 17 amino acids. The V gene's germline CDR1 is LNHDA and CDR2 SQIVND (reference sequence). This CDR3 is CASSRIDRLSSGNTIYF. As DNA, the CDR3 is TGTGCCAGTAGTAGAATCGACAGGTTAAGCTCTGGAAACACCATATATTTT.

V is TRBV7-8 and J is TRBJ2-7; TRBD1 matches 7 bases. V was clipped by 11 bases and J by 3 bases; unmatched bases: 7. This CDR3 spans 12 amino acids. The germline V gene encodes CDR1 SGHVS and CDR2 FQNEAQ. The CDR3 protein is CAVQGQLYEQYF. The CDR3 DNA follows: TGTGCCGTCCAGGGACAGCTCTACGAGCAGTACTTC.

V and J are TRBV7-2 and TRBJ2-5; tentatively, D is TRBD1 (5 bases). The V and J ends lost 1 base and 5 bases respectively, with 8 bases between them. This CDR3 spans 13 amino acids. Per the germline V gene, CDR1 is SGHTA and CDR2 is FQGNSA. CDR3 sequence reads: CASSLGRVETQYF. The CDR3 DNA is TGTGCCAGCAGCTTAGGCAGGGTTGAGACCCAGTACTTC.

The chain couples TRBV10-1 to TRBJ2-3; D remains ambiguous. Trimming stripped 3 bases from V and 0 bases from J, with 10 bases between. Germline V gene sequence: CDR1 WNHNN, CDR2 SYGVQD (reference sequence). The CDR3 is 15 residues long. Written as DNA, the CDR3 is TGCGCCAGCAGTGATCGAGGTGGGAGCACAGATACGCAGTATTTT. Its protein is CASSDRGGSTDTQYF.

A single count supports this clone. The chain has TRBV5-6 and TRBJ1-1; possible D gene TRBD1, 6 bases. V lost 1 base and J 8 bases, leaving 12 bases between the germline ends. CDR1 is SGHDT and CDR2 is YYEEEE in the germline V gene. The CDR3 runs 13 residues. CDR3 residues: CASSLIGGREAFF. The CDR3 DNA is TGTGCCAGCAGCTTGATAGGGGGTAGGGAAGCTTTCTTT.

The chain combines TRBV5-6 with TRBJ2-1; 9 nucleotides agree with TRBD1. CDR1 and CDR2 from the germline V gene are SGHDT and YYEEEE. V gave up 4 bases and J gave up 15 bases; unmatched junction bases: 8. This CDR3 comprises 12 residues. CDR3 DNA sequence: TGTGCCAGCAGCCTCGGACAGGGGTTTCCGTTCTTC. It is translated as CASSLGQGFPFF.

The chain is built from TRBV7-3 and TRBJ1-1; D uncertain. CDR3 length equals 14 residues. Trimming removed 5 bases from V and 0 bases from J, with 10 bases in between. Germline CDR1 reads SGHTA; CDR2 reads FQGTGA. The CDR3 reads CASSPGFLNTEAFF. The CDR3 bases are TGTGCCAGCAGCCCGGGGTTTTTGAACACTGAAGCTTTCTTT.

The V and J genes are TRBV4-2 and TRBJ2-1, with D possibly being TRBD2 (5 bases). Between the trimmed V and J ends, which lost 0 bases and 0 bases, there was a span of 9 bases. Germline V CDR1 and CDR2: LGHNA, YNFKEQ. The CDR3 has 16 residues. This CDR3 reads CASSQEPGSSYNEQFF. The CDR3 DNA sequence: TGTGCCAGCAGCCAAGAGCCGGGGAGCTCCTACAATGAGCAGTTCTTC.

The CDR3, as DNA: TGTGCCAGCAGTTTTTCCCCAGGGGGGACTAGCGCCACAGATACGCAGTATTTT. Its protein product is CASSFSPGGTSATDTQYF. The chain carries TRBV27 and TRBJ2-3; 10 bases line up with TRBD2. After removal of 3 bases from V and 2 bases from J, the junction contained 11 bases not matched to a gene. The germline CDR1 and CDR2 sequences are MNHEY and SMNVEV (reference sequence). The CDR3 extends over 18 amino acids.

J is TRBJ2-1 and V is TRBV7-8; a possible D gene is TRBD1 (5 bases). The CDR3 consists of 14 residues. CDR1 and CDR2 (germline): SGHVS, FQNEAQ. Trimming removed 8 bases at V and 7 bases at J, with 18 bases between. The CDR3 reads CASLRLQDGNEQFF. For the CDR3, the DNA is TGTGCCAGCTTACGGTTACAGGACGGTAATGAGCAGTTCTTC.

The chain is built from TRBV2 and TRBJ2-4; 13 nucleotides match TRBD2. Germline V gene data show CDR1 as SNHLY and CDR2 as FYNNEI. Trimming at V came to 5 bases and at J to 0 bases, leaving 10 bases not matched to a gene. The CDR3 sequence is 19 residues long. CDR3 coding DNA: TGTGCCAGCAGTTCGCCACTAGCGGGAGGGCCTCAAGCCAAAAACATTCAGTACTTC. This gives the protein CASSSPLAGGPQAKNIQYF.

The rearrangement joins TRBV4-2 to TRBJ2-5, with D possibly TRBD2 on 6 matching bases. CDR1 is LGHNA, CDR2 YNFKEQ, per germline. Trimming left V 2 bases short and J 2 bases short, with 12 bases between. The CDR3 loop spans 15 amino acids. In DNA form, the CDR3 reads TGTGCCAGCAGCCAATTGGCTAGCGTACAAGAGACCCAGTACTTC. This translates into CASSQLASVQETQYF.

This chain joins TRBV28 and TRBJ1-1; no clear D. This CDR3 comprises 12 residues. Germline V gives CDR1 MDHEN, CDR2 SYDVKM. Between the trimmed V and J ends, which lost 5 bases and 1 base, there was a span of 5 bases. In nucleotides, the CDR3 is TGTGCCAGCAGTAAGAGGAACACTGAAGCTTTCTTT. Protein: CASSKRNTEAFF. Together with reference TRBV28 and TRBJ1-1, the CDR3 gives the full variable domain: DVKVTQSSRYLVKRTGEKVFLECVQDMDHENMFWYRQDPGLGLRLIYFSYDVKMKEKGDIPEGYSVSREKKERFSLILESASTNQTSMYLCASSKRNTEAFFGQGTRLTVV.

This chain uses TRBV27 with TRBJ2-1; unclear D gene. This CDR3 comprises 12 residues. The V gene's germline CDR1 is MNHEY and CDR2 SMNVEV (reference sequence). The V and J ends lost 5 bases and 4 bases respectively, with 6 bases between them. The CDR3 loop reads CASSIGYNEQFF. The CDR3 bases are TGTGCCAGCAGTATCGGTTACAATGAGCAGTTCTTC.

The gene calls are TRBV28 and TRBJ2-7; D possibly corresponds to TRBD2 (5 bases). In germline, CDR1 is MDHEN, CDR2 SYDVKM. The CDR3 spans 16 residues. V shed 0 bases and J shed 1 base, with 13 bases lying between them. CDR3 region: CASSLWGASASYEQYF. CDR3 coding DNA: TGTGCCAGCAGTTTATGGGGAGCGAGCGCGTCCTACGAGCAGTACTTC.